Listed below are T cell receptor beta chains from one sample, sequenced in a study of blood T cell repertoires in COVID-19. Assay: immunoSEQ multiplex PCR; the TCRdb copy retains only in-frame clones and omits some. The sample consists of roughly 330,000 clones, roughly 82% of them appearing once. What was sequenced was peripheral blood. All receptors come from a woman between 50 and 59 years old with acute or convalescent COVID-19. Each CDR3 is given with its conserved first and last residue.

J gene | V gene | CDR3 protein
TRBJ2-6 | TRBV28 | CASRGRGLLYSGANVLTF
TRBJ1-5 | TRBV19 | CASHRRDQPQHF
TRBJ2-1 | TRBV2 | CASSDDARHNEQFF
TRBJ2-7 | TRBV5-1 | CASSLAPGQGYEQYF
TRBJ2-2 | TRBV11-3 | CASSKGGPGELFF
TRBJ1-6 | TRBV30 | CAWSVGSPLHF
TRBJ2-2 | TRBV2 | CASSVLAPGTGGTGELFF
TRBJ1-4 | TRBV5-1 | CASKAGGIEKLFF
TRBJ2-1 | TRBV5-8 | CASSPDRGRSYNEQFF
TRBJ2-7 | TRBV19 | CASKLYGTSSYEQYF
TRBJ2-7 | TRBV19 | CASTPGQGSYEQYF
TRBJ2-7 | TRBV5-8 | CASSSLSKGLTYEQYF
TRBJ1-5 | TRBV5-5 | CASSLVGGNQPQHF
TRBJ2-7 | TRBV6-5 | CASSSGRGTHEQYF
TRBJ1-2 | TRBV19 | CASSIEERFGYTF
TRBJ2-2 | TRBV9 | CASSVTVLNTGELFF
TRBJ1-2 | TRBV5-6 | CASSFMGGMAYSGYTF
TRBJ2-1 | TRBV7-3 | CASSFLAGGSRTYNEQFF
TRBJ2-7 | TRBV28 | CASSPWDRGHEQYF
TRBJ2-1 | TRBV7-3 | CASSPEAGAYNEQFF
TRBJ1-1 | TRBV5-1 | CASSLVFGATEAFF
TRBJ2-3 | TRBV7-3 | CASSRPGTSGRAGDTQYF
TRBJ1-1 | TRBV21-1 | CAGQDSEAFF
TRBJ2-7 | TRBV3-1/TRBV3-2 | CASSQGYQGAYEQYF
TRBJ2-2 | TRBV19 | CASSIMATGELFF
TRBJ2-2 | TRBV2 | CASSEEKPGELFF